This T cell receptor (beta chain) was captured by sequencing in a study of blood T cell repertoires in COVID-19. This CDR3 region has 15 residues. The ends lost 0 bases at V and 3 bases at J; junction bases unmatched: 6. Germline V gene lookup returns CDR1 SGDLS and CDR2 YYNGEE. Profiled with immunoSEQ multiplex PCR; TCRdb holds only in-frame clones, not every one. The sample contains some 110,000 clones, 75% to 85% of which appear only once. This sequence was found in a woman in her sixties or seventies with acute or convalescent COVID-19. J is TRBJ2-7 and V is TRBV9; 7 bases match TRBD2. What was sequenced was peripheral blood. In DNA, the CDR3 is TGTGCCAGCAGCGTAGGCGGGGGACCTCTCTACGAGCAGTACTTC. Protein sequence: CASSVGGGPLYEQYF.